Listed below are T cell receptor beta chains from one sample, sequenced in a study of CD8 T cells in ankylosing spondylitis. Using its own MiXCR run on the 5' RACE reads, TCRdb lists one record per CDR3 protein. The table lists about 340,000 distinct CDR3 sequences, roughly 22% of them singletons. The specimen sequenced was blood, either unsorted or a sorted T cell fraction (not recorded which). Source of these receptors: a male donor with ankylosing spondylitis or in good health (not recorded which). CDR3s include the opening cysteine and the closing phenylalanine or tryptophan. A D gene is named only where the DNA matches it firmly. Size is omitted from some rows. Given values are once, few, many or a class for expanded clones.

clone size	D gene	V gene	J gene	CDR3 protein	CDR3 DNA
few	TRBD1	TRBV3-1	TRBJ2-7	CASSPRDSHYEQYF	TGTGCCAGCAGCCCCCGGGACAGCCACTACGAGCAGTACTTC
.	TRBD1	TRBV7-9	TRBJ2-1	CASSSGQGIEQFF	TGTGCCAGCAGCTCCGGACAGGGAATTGAGCAGTTCTTC
few	.	TRBV24-1	TRBJ2-5	CATSDPGQTAYQETQYF	TGTGCCACCAGTGATCCTGGACAGACCGCCTACCAAGAGACCCAGTACTTC
many	.	TRBV29-1	TRBJ2-1	CSVERYNEQFF	TGCAGCGTTGAACGATACAATGAGCAGTTCTTC
.	TRBD2	TRBV2	TRBJ2-7	CASSDQGGIEQYF	TGTGCCAGCAGTGACCAGGGAGGGATCGAGCAGTACTTC
.	.	TRBV5-4	TRBJ2-1	CASSLIDLTYNEQFF	TGTGCCAGCAGCTTGATAGATCTTACCTACAATGAGCAGTTCTTC
.	.	TRBV6-6	TRBJ2-7	CASSPLHEQYF	TGTGCCAGCAGCCCCCTTCACGAGCAGTACTTC
few	TRBD1	TRBV7-9	TRBJ2-3	CASSLMATGGTDTQYF	TGTGCCAGCAGCTTAATGGCGACAGGGGGCACAGATACGCAGTATTTT
few	TRBD1	TRBV7-8	TRBJ2-1	CASSLAMTGPHEQFF	TGTGCCAGCAGCTTAGCTATGACAGGGCCCCATGAGCAGTTCTTC
few	.	TRBV28	TRBJ2-3	CASSPQEDYSFYTQYF	TGTGCCAGCAGCCCGCAGGAGGACTATTCCTTTTATACGCAGTATTTT
few	.	TRBV29-1	TRBJ2-7	CSVEEGGQYPYEQYF	TGCAGCGTTGAAGAGGGGGGACAGTACCCCTACGAGCAGTACTTC
.	TRBD1	TRBV15	TRBJ2-7	CATSVGTGGDEQYF	TGTGCCACCAGCGTCGGGACAGGGGGAGACGAGCAGTACTTC
once	.	TRBV29-1	TRBJ2-4	CSVDDRSKNIQYF	TGCAGCGTTGATGACAGGAGTAAAAACATTCAGTACTTC
few	.	TRBV2	TRBJ1-1	CASSEAGNTEAFF	TGTGCCAGCAGTGAAGCAGGGAACACTGAAGCTTTCTTT
.	.	TRBV24-1	TRBJ2-1	CATSDLENEQFF	TGTGCCACCAGTGATTTGGAGAATGAGCAGTTCTTC
few	TRBD2	TRBV20-1	TRBJ2-3	CSARSPGLAADTQYF	TGCAGTGCTCGATCCCCCGGACTAGCGGCAGATACGCAGTATTTT
.	TRBD1	TRBV11-2	TRBJ2-7	CASSLTLGTDTYEQYF	TGTGCCAGCAGCTTGACCCTTGGGACAGATACCTACGAGCAGTACTTC
.	.	TRBV3-1	TRBJ2-7	CASSPFRRGATYEQYF	TGTGCCAGCAGCCCCTTCCGTCGGGGGGCGACCTACGAGCAGTACTTC
few	.	TRBV5-5	TRBJ1-2	CASSLARAIDYGYTF	TGTGCCAGCAGCTTGGCCAGGGCTATTGACTATGGCTACACCTTC
few	.	TRBV3-1	TRBJ2-7	CASSHGGRDEQYF	TGTGCCAGCAGCCACGGGGGTCGGGACGAGCAGTACTTC
.	TRBD1	TRBV10-3	TRBJ2-3	CAISGDSALTDTQYF	TGTGCCATCAGCGGGGACAGTGCCCTCACAGATACGCAGTATTTT
few	TRBD2	TRBV9	TRBJ2-1	CASSPRTSEYNEQFF	TGTGCCAGCAGCCCAAGGACTAGCGAGTACAATGAGCAGTTCTTC
.	.	TRBV20-1	TRBJ2-1	CSARDPRGMYNEQFF	TGCAGTGCTAGAGATCCTAGGGGGATGTACAATGAGCAGTTCTTC
few	.	TRBV9	TRBJ2-7	CASSAGGQSYEQYF	TGTGCCAGCAGCGCGGGGGGCCAGTCCTACGAGCAGTACTTC
.	TRBD2	TRBV29-1	TRBJ2-1	CSVNGPQGTSGGDEQFF	TGCAGCGTTAACGGGCCACAGGGGACTAGCGGGGGGGATGAGCAGTTCTTC
.	.	TRBV7-9	TRBJ2-7	CASSLSPLASEQYF	TGTGCCAGCAGCTTATCACCCTTAGCCTCCGAGCAGTACTTC
few	.	TRBV29-1	TRBJ2-3	CSVVDSSTDTQYF	TGCAGCGTTGTAGACAGTAGCACAGATACGCAGTATTTT
few	TRBD1	TRBV6-1	TRBJ2-7	CASTITGVIEQYF	TGTGCCAGCACAATTACAGGGGTGATCGAGCAGTACTTC
few	TRBD2	TRBV5-6	TRBJ2-1	CASSLGGGFWFF	TGTGCCAGCAGCTTGGGCGGGGGATTCTGGTTCTTC
few	.	TRBV2	TRBJ2-6	CASSEGGNPVLTF	TGTGCCAGCAGTGAAGGAGGGAATCCCGTCCTGACTTTC
few	.	TRBV10-3	TRBJ1-1	CAISEVGAGTEAFF	TGTGCCATCAGTGAGGTAGGGGCAGGCACTGAAGCTTTCTTT
.	.	TRBV10-3	TRBJ1-2	CAISESKGNGYTF	TGTGCCATCAGTGAGTCTAAGGGTAATGGCTACACCTTC
few	TRBD2	TRBV6-5	TRBJ2-5	CASSLAGGQQETQYF	TGTGCCAGCAGTTTAGCGGGGGGGCAGCAAGAGACCCAGTACTTC
few	TRBD2	TRBV7-9	TRBJ2-7	CASSLEGLAGELDEQYF	TGTGCCAGCAGCTTAGAAGGGCTAGCGGGGGAGTTGGACGAGCAGTACTTC
.	TRBD1	TRBV24-1	TRBJ1-5	CATSEQGMGNQPQHF	TGTGCCACCAGTGAACAGGGGATGGGCAATCAGCCCCAGCATTTT
few	.	TRBV9	TRBJ2-2	CASSWAVTGELFF	TGTGCCAGCAGCTGGGCGGTCACCGGGGAGCTGTTTTTT
.	TRBD1	TRBV7-8	TRBJ1-1	CASSGHRGMNTEAFF	TGTGCCAGCAGCGGTCACAGGGGGATGAACACTGAAGCTTTCTTT
.	.	TRBV5-6	TRBJ2-3	CASSLVGQGMTDTQYF	TGTGCCAGCAGCTTGGTAGGTCAGGGGATGACAGATACGCAGTATTTT
.	TRBD1	TRBV4-1	TRBJ2-2	CASSSGTGTGELFF	TGCGCCAGCAGTTCCGGGACAGGGACCGGGGAGCTGTTTTTT
.	.	TRBV27	TRBJ2-1	CASSLQSPVPSYNEQFF	TGTGCCAGCAGTCTTCAGTCACCGGTGCCCTCCTACAATGAGCAGTTCTTC
.	TRBD1	TRBV7-9	TRBJ2-7	CASSYPGQGPYEQYF	TGTGCCAGCAGCTACCCAGGACAGGGCCCCTACGAGCAGTACTTC
.	TRBD1	TRBV2	TRBJ2-7	CASSDGRGRLEQYF	TGTGCCAGCAGCGATGGAAGGGGGCGGCTCGAGCAGTACTTC
many	.	TRBV29-1	TRBJ2-1	CSVEPRDFRNLQPSYNEQFF	TGCAGCGTTGAACCCCGTGATTTCAGAAATCTACAACCCTCCTACAATGAGCAGTTCTTC
.	.	TRBV4-1	TRBJ1-5	CASSPGGVRLGPQHF	TGCGCCAGCAGCCCGGGGGGGGTGCGCTTAGGGCCCCAGCATTTT
.	.	TRBV27	TRBJ2-5	CASSPGTPGQTQYF	TGTGCCAGCAGTCCCGGGACACCCGGGCAGACCCAGTACTTC
many	.	TRBV12-3/TRBV12-4	TRBJ1-6	CASSLGPGASPLHF	TGTGCCAGCAGTTTAGGTCCCGGGGCGTCACCCCTCCACTTT